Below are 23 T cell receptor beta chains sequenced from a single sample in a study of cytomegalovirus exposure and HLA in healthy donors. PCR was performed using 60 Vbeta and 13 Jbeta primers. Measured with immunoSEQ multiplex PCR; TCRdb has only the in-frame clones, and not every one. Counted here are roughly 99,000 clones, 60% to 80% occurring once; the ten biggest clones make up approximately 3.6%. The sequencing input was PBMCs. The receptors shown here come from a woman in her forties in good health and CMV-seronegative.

CDR3 region: CASSLEAAIGNTIYF. The DNA of the CDR3 is TGCGCCAGCAGCTTGGAGGCGGCTATTGGAAACACCATATATTTT. The rearrangement uses TRBV5-1 and TRBJ1-3; D not certain. The CDR3 consists of 15 residues. Germline V gene lookup returns CDR1 SGHRS and CDR2 YFSETQ. Trimming removed 0 bases from V and 3 bases from J, with 10 bases in between.

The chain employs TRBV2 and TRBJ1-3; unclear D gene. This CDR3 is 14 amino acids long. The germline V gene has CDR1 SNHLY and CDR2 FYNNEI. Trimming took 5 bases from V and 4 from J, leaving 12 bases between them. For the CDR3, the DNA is TGTGCCAGCAGTCCGGGGTACCCGGGAAACACCATATATTTT. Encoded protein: CASSPGYPGNTIYF.

The CDR3 loop reads CASSQDSRLLNEQFF. Written as DNA, the CDR3 is TGCGCCAGCAGCCAAGACTCGAGACTACTCAATGAGCAGTTCTTC. This chain uses TRBV4-3 with TRBJ2-1; tentative D call: TRBD2 (5 bases). V was shortened by 0 bases and J by 6 bases, with 12 bases between the two germline ends. Germline CDR1 and CDR2: LGHNA and YSLEER. This CDR3 has 15 residues.

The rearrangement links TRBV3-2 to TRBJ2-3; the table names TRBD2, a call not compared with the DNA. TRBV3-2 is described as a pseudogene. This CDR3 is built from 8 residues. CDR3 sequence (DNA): TGTGCCAGCAATTGGGGGGATTTT. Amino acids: CASNWGDF.

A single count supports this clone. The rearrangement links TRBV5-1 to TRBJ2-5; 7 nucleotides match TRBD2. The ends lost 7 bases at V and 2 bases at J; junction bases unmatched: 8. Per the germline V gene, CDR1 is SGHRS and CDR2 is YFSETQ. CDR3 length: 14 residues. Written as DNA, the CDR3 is TGCGCCAGCGGGGGGGGTTCTCCTCAAGAGACCCAGTACTTC. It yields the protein CASGGGSPQETQYF.

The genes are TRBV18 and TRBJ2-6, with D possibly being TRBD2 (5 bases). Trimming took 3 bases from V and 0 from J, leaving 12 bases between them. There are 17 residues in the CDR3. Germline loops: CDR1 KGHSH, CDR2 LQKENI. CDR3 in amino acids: CASSPTMGDSGANVLTF. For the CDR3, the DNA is TGTGCCAGCTCACCGACCATGGGAGACTCTGGGGCCAACGTCCTGACTTTC. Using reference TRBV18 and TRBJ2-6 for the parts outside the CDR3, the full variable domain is NAGVMQNPRHLVRRRGQEARLRCSPMKGHSHVYWYRQLPEEGLKFMVYLQKENIIDESGMPKERFSAEFPKEGPSILRIQQVVRGDSAAYFCASSPTMGDSGANVLTFGAGSRLTVL.

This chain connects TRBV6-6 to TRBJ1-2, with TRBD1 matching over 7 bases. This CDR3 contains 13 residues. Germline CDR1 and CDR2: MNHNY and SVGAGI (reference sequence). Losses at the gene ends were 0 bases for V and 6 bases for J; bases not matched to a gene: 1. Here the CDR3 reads CASSYSGTDGYTF. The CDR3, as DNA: TGTGCCAGCAGTTACTCCGGGACAGATGGCTACACCTTC.

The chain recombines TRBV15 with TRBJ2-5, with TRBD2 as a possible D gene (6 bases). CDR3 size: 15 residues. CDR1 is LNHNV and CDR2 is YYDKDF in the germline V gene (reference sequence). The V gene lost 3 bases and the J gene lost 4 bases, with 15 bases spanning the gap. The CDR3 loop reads CATSSSRGWIETQYF. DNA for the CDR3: TGTGCCACCAGCAGTTCGCGGGGTTGGATAGAGACCCAGTACTTC.

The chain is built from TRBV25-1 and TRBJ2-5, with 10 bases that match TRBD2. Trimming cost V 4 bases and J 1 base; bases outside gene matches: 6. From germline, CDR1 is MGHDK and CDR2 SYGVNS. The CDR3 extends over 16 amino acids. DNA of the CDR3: TGTGCCAGCAGTGGCCGGGGACTAGCGCTCCAAGAGACCCAGTACTTC. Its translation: CASSGRGLALQETQYF.

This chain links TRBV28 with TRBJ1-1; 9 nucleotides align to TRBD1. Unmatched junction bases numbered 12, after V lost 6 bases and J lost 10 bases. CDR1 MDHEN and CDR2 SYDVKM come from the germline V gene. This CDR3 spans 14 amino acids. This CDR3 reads CASSRDREFLGAFF. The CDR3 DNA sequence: TGTGCCAGCAGCCGGGACAGGGAATTTCTGGGAGCTTTCTTT.

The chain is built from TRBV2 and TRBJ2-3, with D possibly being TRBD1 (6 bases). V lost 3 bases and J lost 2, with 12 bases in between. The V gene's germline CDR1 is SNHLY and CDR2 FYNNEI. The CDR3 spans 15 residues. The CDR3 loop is CASSDWTVSTDTQYF. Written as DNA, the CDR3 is TGTGCCAGCAGTGATTGGACAGTGTCCACAGATACGCAGTATTTT.

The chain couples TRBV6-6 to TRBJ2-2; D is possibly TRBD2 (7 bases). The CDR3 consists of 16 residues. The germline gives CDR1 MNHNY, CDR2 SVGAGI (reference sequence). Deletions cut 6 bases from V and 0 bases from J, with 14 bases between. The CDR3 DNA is TGTGCCAGCAGGGATGGGGGGGCGGCGAACACCGGGGAGCTGTTTTTT. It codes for CASRDGGAANTGELFF.

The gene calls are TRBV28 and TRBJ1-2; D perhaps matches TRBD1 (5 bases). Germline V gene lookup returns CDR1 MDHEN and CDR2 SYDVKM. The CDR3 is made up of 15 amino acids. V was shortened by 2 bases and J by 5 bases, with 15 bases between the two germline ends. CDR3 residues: CASSLQGSNYYGYTF. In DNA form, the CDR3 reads TGTGCCAGCAGTTTACAGGGATCTAACTATTATGGCTACACCTTC.

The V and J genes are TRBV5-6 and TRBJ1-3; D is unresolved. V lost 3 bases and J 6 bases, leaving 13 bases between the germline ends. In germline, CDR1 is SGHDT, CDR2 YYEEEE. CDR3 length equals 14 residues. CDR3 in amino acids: CASSYRRVENTIYF. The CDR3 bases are TGTGCCAGCAGCTATCGCCGGGTCGAAAACACCATATATTTT.

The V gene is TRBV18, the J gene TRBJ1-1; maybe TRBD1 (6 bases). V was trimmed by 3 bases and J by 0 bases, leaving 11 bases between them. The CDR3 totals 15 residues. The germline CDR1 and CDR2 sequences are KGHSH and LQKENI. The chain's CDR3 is CASSPRGQMNTEAFF. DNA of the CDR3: TGTGCCAGCTCACCGCGTGGACAGATGAACACTGAAGCTTTCTTT.

The CDR3 region has the DNA TGTGCCAGCAGTTTAGCGGGCTACGAGCAGTACTTC. Translated: CASSLAGYEQYF. This chain links TRBV28 with TRBJ2-7; perhaps TRBD2 as D (5 bases). Trimming cost V 2 bases and J 3 bases, with 5 bases left between them. CDR3 length equals 12 residues. Germline assignment: CDR1 MDHEN and CDR2 SYDVKM.

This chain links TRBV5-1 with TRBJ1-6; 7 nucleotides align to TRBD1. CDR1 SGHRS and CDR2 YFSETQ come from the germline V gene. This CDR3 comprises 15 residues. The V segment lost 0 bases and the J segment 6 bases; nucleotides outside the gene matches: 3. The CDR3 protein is CASSLEGQTNSPLHF. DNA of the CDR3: TGCGCCAGCAGCTTGGAGGGACAGACTAATTCACCCCTCCACTTT.

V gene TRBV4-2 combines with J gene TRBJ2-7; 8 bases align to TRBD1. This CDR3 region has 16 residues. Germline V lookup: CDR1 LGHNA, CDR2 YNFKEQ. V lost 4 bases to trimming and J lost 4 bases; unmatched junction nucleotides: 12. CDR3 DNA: TGTGCCAGCAGCCGAGGACAGGGCGGGACCTATTACGAGCAGTACTTC. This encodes CASSRGQGGTYYEQYF.

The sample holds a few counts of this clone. CDR3: CASPGTENTEAFF. CDR3 sequence (DNA): TGTGCCAGCCCAGGGACAGAGAACACTGAAGCTTTCTTT. The J gene is TRBJ1-1, the V gene TRBV6-6; 7 positions agree with TRBD1. V was pared by 8 bases and J by 1 base, with 4 bases of the junction left unmatched. From germline, CDR1 is MNHNY and CDR2 SVGAGI (reference sequence). The CDR3 is 13 residues long.

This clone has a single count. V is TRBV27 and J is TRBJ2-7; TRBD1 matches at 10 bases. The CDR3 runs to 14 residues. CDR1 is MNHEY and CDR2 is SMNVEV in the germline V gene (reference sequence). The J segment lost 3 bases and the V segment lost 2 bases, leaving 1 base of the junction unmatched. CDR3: CASSLGDRGYEQYF. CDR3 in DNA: TGTGCCAGCAGTTTAGGGGACAGGGGCTACGAGCAGTACTTC.

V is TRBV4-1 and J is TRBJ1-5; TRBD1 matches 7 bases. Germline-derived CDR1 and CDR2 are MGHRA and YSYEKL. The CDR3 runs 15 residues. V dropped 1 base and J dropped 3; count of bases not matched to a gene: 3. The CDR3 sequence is CASSQVGTVNQPQHF. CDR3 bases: TGCGCCAGCAGCCAAGTGGGGACAGTCAATCAGCCCCAGCATTTT.

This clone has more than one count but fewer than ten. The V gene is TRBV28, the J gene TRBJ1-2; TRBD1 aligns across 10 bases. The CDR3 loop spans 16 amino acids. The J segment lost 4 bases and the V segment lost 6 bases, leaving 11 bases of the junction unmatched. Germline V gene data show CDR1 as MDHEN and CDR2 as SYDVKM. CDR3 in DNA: TGTGCCAGCAGCCTAGGGGGGACAGGGGTTCCCTATGGCTACACCTTC. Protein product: CASSLGGTGVPYGYTF.

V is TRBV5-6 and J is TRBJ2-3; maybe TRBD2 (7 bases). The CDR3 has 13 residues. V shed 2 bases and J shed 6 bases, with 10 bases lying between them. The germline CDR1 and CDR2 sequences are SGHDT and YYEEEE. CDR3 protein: CASSLGGADTQYF. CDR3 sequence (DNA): TGTGCCAGCAGCTTAGGGGGGGCGGATACGCAGTATTTT.